The sequence of this TCR beta chain was determined in a study of T cells expressing NK-cell markers. Study context: Seven of the eight sequenced donors were classified as HCMV-seropositive, and one was classified as seronegative. Study observations and caveats: About six donors showed dominant NKG2C+ clonotypes comprising roughly 1.0-7.5% of their CD8+ T cells. Several donors' CD3+CD56-NKG2C+ cells were dominated by the same clonotypes.

Concerning this clonotype: Its antigen is undetermined.

TCRdb re-called the 5' RACE reads, yielding one record per CDR3 amino acid sequence without DNA. The sample data list 150,000 or so distinct CDR3 sequences. This CDR3 has 15 amino acids. CDR1 and CDR2 (germline): SNHLY, FYNNEI. The J gene is TRBJ2-2, the V gene TRBV2; there is no DNA to check the TCRdb D call of TRBD1. The clonotype comes from a woman aged 18-70 years in good health. Sequenced sample: blood T cells: a sorted CD56 or NKG2C T cell subset, CD4+ or CD8+ T cells, or bulk PBMC T cells (not recorded which). The CDR3 sequence: CASSYGTEYTGELFF.